This T cell receptor (beta chain) was observed in a study of brain metastases from non-small cell lung cancer. Assay: immunoSEQ multiplex PCR; the TCRdb copy retains only in-frame clones and omits some. The sample has 4,700 or so clones, about 86% seen once. Germline values: CDR1 SNHLY, CDR2 FYNNEI. The CDR3 is 12 amino acids. Trimming removed 6 bases at V and 11 bases at J, with 14 bases between. The sequence was collected from a donor over 35 with non-small cell lung cancer. Input material: tumor-adjacent normal tissue. The rearrangement links TRBV2 to TRBJ2-1; D remains ambiguous. The CDR3 DNA sequence: TGTGCCAGCAGCCCTAGTAACACCAAGCAGTTCTTC. It is translated as CASSPSNTKQFF.